Listed below are T cell receptor beta chains from one sample, sequenced in a study of blood T cell repertoires in COVID-19. Sequencing was performed with immunoSEQ multiplex PCR; in TCRdb, only in-frame clones are kept and a portion is missing. The table includes around 300,000 clones, roughly 90% detected once. Specimen: peripheral blood. The receptors were sampled from a woman aged 50 to 60 with active or convalescent COVID-19. Both conserved end residues are part of each CDR3.

J gene,V gene,CDR3 protein
TRBJ2-7,TRBV11-2,CASSLVKKEREQYF
TRBJ1-2,TRBV6-2/TRBV6-3,CASSYDPRLNYGYTF
TRBJ1-5,TRBV15,CATSRDFGGYEGQPQHF
TRBJ2-2,TRBV24-1,CATSDLRTGNTGELFF
TRBJ2-1,TRBV7-8,CASSPRTGSSYNEQFF
TRBJ2-7,TRBV5-1,CASTHGTGGPSEQYF
TRBJ2-7,TRBV3-1/TRBV3-2,CASSELASEQYF
TRBJ1-1,TRBV15,CATSRDQGAWTEAFF
TRBJ2-7,TRBV5-1,CASSPDAGSPREQYF
TRBJ2-3,TRBV30,CAWSGTPTPTDTQYF
TRBJ1-1,TRBV18,CASSPRDRTVVVAFF
TRBJ1-4,TRBV7-9,CASSSATNEKLFF
TRBJ2-7,TRBV5-1,CASSLTPGQLAYEQYF
TRBJ1-6,TRBV7-2,CASSPRGSLNSPLHF
TRBJ2-1,TRBV4-3,CASSQEGQGADEQFF
TRBJ1-4,TRBV5-1,CASSSDSPNEKLFF
TRBJ2-7,TRBV2,CASSTRDLRDEQYF
TRBJ2-2,TRBV7-2,CASSLRVRNTGELFF
TRBJ2-1,TRBV19,CASSFRASGRINEQFF
TRBJ2-3,TRBV7-9,CASSSFGQGLFADTQYF
TRBJ1-2,TRBV29-1,CSVERGLNYGYTF
TRBJ2-5,TRBV6-6,CASSYNGPRGRETQYF
TRBJ2-7,TRBV5-1,CASSPDGAYEQYF
TRBJ2-1,TRBV29-1,CSTRTSGRGGEQFF
TRBJ2-7,TRBV21-1,CASSKMKGTPEEEQYF
TRBJ2-2,TRBV11-2,CASSSRTARTGELFF
TRBJ1-1,TRBV29-1,CSADRGNTEAFF
TRBJ2-3,TRBV6-5,CASIRNRAGDTQYF
TRBJ2-1,TRBV28,CASITSAVGEQFF
TRBJ2-1,TRBV7-2,CASSLALQTSYNEQFF
TRBJ2-5,TRBV28,CASKDGGWELYEETQYF
TRBJ1-1,TRBV5-1,CASSSGQGEAFF
TRBJ2-1,TRBV7-2,CASSLRGGGNVEQFF
TRBJ2-7,TRBV10-3,CAISESTFPYEQYF
TRBJ1-1,TRBV7-9,CASSLVSYNTEAFF
TRBJ1-3,TRBV7-2,CASSLDRVSGNTIYF
TRBJ1-1,TRBV6-5,CASRTTGGNTEAFF
TRBJ2-1,TRBV28,CASSFQLAGEQFF
TRBJ1-1,TRBV7-2,CASSTRQGHTEAFF
TRBJ1-2,TRBV4-3,CASSQRDRGLDGYTF
TRBJ2-7,TRBV6-5,CASSYSAEYEQYF
TRBJ1-1,TRBV2,CASGYRGRSEAFF
TRBJ2-1,TRBV28,CASNPEWGINEQFF
TRBJ2-1,TRBV7-9,CASSLRRGYEQFF
TRBJ1-3,TRBV3-1/TRBV3-2,CASSQNTISGNTIYF
TRBJ2-2,TRBV4-2,CASSQGTGLAAGELFF
TRBJ1-2,TRBV27,CASSDRGSVYGYTF
TRBJ2-1,TRBV7-2,CASSSRTSGRVNEQFF
TRBJ1-1,TRBV30,CAWTTGYMNTEAFF
TRBJ1-1,TRBV28,CASSAALRGFTEAFF
TRBJ1-2,TRBV19,CASSIPTGFYGYTF
TRBJ1-1,TRBV19,CASSTLGRTEAFF
TRBJ1-5,TRBV24-1,CATSEGRTGTPNQPQHF